The rows below give T cell receptor beta chains drawn from one sample of a study of T cells in Graves' hyperthyroidism and ophthalmopathy. TCRdb analysed the multiplex PCR reads with MiXCR anew, one entry per CDR3 protein. Among hundreds of thousands of distinct CDR3 sequences listed, approximately 13% were seen once. Material: blood. The receptors derive from a young woman with Graves' hyperthyroidism. CDR3s include the opening cysteine and the closing phenylalanine or tryptophan.

CDR3 protein: CASSASTGVNTGELFF
CDR3 length: 16
V gene: TRBV5-1

CDR3 protein: CASSIEREMGEQFF
CDR3 length: 14
V gene: TRBV19

CDR3 protein: CASSLDRGDGYTF
CDR3 length: 13
V gene: TRBV6-1

CDR3 protein: CATSRERGSWESPLHF
CDR3 length: 16
V gene: TRBV15

CDR3 protein: CASSRAWDTDTQYF
CDR3 length: 14
V gene: TRBV7-8

CDR3 protein: CASSTGGAGANVLTF
CDR3 length: 15
V gene: TRBV12-3/TRBV12-4

CDR3 protein: CASSLSRQDHSYEQYFEQYF
CDR3 length: 20
V gene: TRBV28

CDR3 protein: CAWTRGLNSNQPQHF
CDR3 length: 15
V gene: TRBV30

CDR3 protein: CASSYLGGGSYGYTF
CDR3 length: 15
V gene: TRBV6-6

CDR3 protein: CASSLQNSPYNEQFF
CDR3 length: 15
V gene: TRBV7-3

CDR3 protein: CASSAYGQGHTEAFF
CDR3 length: 15
V gene: TRBV11-3

CDR3 protein: CASRTGTGFKGSSYEQYF
CDR3 length: 18
V gene: TRBV28

CDR3 protein: CASSLAPLGQVTSHQPQHF
CDR3 length: 19
V gene: TRBV7-8

CDR3 protein: CASSPLQGNAFF
CDR3 length: 12
V gene: TRBV27

CDR3 protein: CASSPTLPPYEQYF
CDR3 length: 14
V gene: TRBV18

CDR3 protein: CASSVVDFYANTGELFF
CDR3 length: 17
V gene: TRBV9

CDR3 protein: CASSLQGGWTEAFF
CDR3 length: 14
V gene: TRBV7-9

CDR3 protein: CASSEHSGTYNEQFF
CDR3 length: 15
V gene: TRBV25-1

CDR3 protein: CASSQRGGLDTGELFF
CDR3 length: 16
V gene: TRBV3-1

CDR3 protein: CATSAQNTGELFF
CDR3 length: 13
V gene: TRBV24-1

CDR3 protein: CAISERTGYSGNTIYF
CDR3 length: 16
V gene: TRBV10-3

CDR3 protein: CASTKVGVLGYGYTF
CDR3 length: 15
V gene: TRBV27

CDR3 protein: CSARAGGYEQYF
CDR3 length: 12
V gene: TRBV20-1

CDR3 protein: CASSLAGGGEEKLFF
CDR3 length: 15
V gene: TRBV5-5

CDR3 protein: CASTGLALSNEQFF
CDR3 length: 14
V gene: TRBV2

CDR3 protein: CSARDPQGGFGNTIYF
CDR3 length: 16
V gene: TRBV20-1

CDR3 protein: CARMTGADNSPLHF
CDR3 length: 14
V gene: TRBV30

CDR3 protein: CRATGGDTEAFF
CDR3 length: 12
V gene: TRBV20-1

CDR3 protein: CSAFRGDPPHEQYF
CDR3 length: 14
V gene: TRBV20-1

CDR3 protein: CASSLVAGSDTQYF
CDR3 length: 14
V gene: TRBV27

CDR3 protein: CATSAEYSNQPQHF
CDR3 length: 14
V gene: TRBV24-1